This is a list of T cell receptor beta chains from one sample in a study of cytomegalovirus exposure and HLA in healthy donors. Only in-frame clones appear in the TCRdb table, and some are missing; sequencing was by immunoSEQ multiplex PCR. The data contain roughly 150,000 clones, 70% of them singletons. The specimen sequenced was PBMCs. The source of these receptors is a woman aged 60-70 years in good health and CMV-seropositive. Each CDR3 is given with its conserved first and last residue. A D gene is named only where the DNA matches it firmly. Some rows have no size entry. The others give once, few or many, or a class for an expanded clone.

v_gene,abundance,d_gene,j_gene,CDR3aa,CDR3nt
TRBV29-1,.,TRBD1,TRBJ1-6,CSARTGANSPLHF,TGCAGCGCCCGGACAGGGGCCAATTCACCCCTCCACTTT
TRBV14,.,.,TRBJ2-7,CASSQAAPQYF,TGTGCCAGCAGCCAGGCTGCACCTCAGTACTTC
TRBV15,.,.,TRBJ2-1,CATSRDRNYNEQFF,TGTGCCACCAGCAGAGACAGGAATTACAATGAGCAGTTCTTC
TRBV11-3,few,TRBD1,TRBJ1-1,CASSTGGVRTEAFF,TGTGCCAGCAGTACAGGGGGAGTAAGGACTGAAGCTTTCTTT
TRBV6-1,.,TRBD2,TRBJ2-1,CASTGAGAYNEQFF,TGTGCCAGCACAGGAGCGGGAGCCTACAATGAGCAGTTCTTC
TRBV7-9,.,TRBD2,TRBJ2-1,CASSFSALAGAGSYNEQFF,TGTGCCAGCAGCTTTAGCGCACTAGCGGGAGCTGGTTCCTACAATGAGCAGTTCTTC
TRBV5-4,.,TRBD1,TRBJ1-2,CASSLSPGGSYGYTF,TGTGCCAGCAGCTTGTCACCAGGGGGCTCCTATGGCTACACCTTC
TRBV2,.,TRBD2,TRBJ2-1,CASRALAGGYNEQFF,TGTGCCAGCAGGGCACTAGCGGGGGGCTACAATGAGCAGTTCTTC
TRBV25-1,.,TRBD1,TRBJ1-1,CASRGDEGQYTEAFF,TGTGCCAGCAGAGGAGACGAGGGACAGTACACTGAAGCTTTCTTT
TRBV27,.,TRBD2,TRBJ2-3,CASSLRGLAPSPDTQYF,TGTGCCAGCAGTTTACGGGGACTAGCCCCCTCCCCAGATACGCAGTATTTT
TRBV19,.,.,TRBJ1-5,CASTQDGGGNQPQHF,TGTGCCAGTACCCAGGACGGGGGAGGCAATCAGCCCCAGCATTTT
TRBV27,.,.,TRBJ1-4,CASSRGTENEKLFF,TGTGCCAGCAGTAGAGGGACTGAGAATGAAAAACTGTTTTTT
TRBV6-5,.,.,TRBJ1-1,CASSPILNTEAFF,TGTGCCAGCAGCCCCATCCTGAACACTGAAGCTTTCTTT
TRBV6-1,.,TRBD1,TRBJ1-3,CASSEGDRVIGNTIYF,TGTGCCAGCAGTGAAGGGGACAGGGTAATTGGAAACACCATATATTTT
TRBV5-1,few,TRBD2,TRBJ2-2,CASSLAGTSGITGELFF,TGCGCCAGCAGCTTGGCCGGGACTAGCGGAATAACCGGGGAGCTGTTTTTT
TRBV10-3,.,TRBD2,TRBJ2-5,CAISEGLAGTETQYF,TGTGCCATCAGTGAGGGGCTAGCGGGAACCGAGACCCAGTACTTC
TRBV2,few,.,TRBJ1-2,CASQSGNSNYGYTF,TGTGCCAGCCAGAGCGGTAATTCTAACTATGGCTACACCTTC
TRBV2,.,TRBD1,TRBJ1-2,CASGQGLGGYTF,TGTGCCAGCGGACAGGGTCTTGGAGGCTACACCTTC
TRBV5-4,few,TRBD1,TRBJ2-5,CASSFRDRGLETQYF,TGTGCCAGCAGCTTTCGGGACAGGGGGCTGGAGACCCAGTACTTC
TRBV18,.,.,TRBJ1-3,CASSPSPTAPGDTIYF,TGTGCCAGCTCCCCTAGCCCGACAGCACCGGGGGACACCATATATTTT
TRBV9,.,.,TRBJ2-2,CASSGTDRSNTGELFF,TGTGCCAGCAGCGGGACCGACAGGTCGAACACCGGGGAGCTGTTTTTT
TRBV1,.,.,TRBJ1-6,CTSSQQTGGGNSPLHF,TGCACCAGCAGCCAGCAGACAGGGGGCGGGAATTCACCCCTCCACTTT
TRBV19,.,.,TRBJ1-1,CASSMYPPRENTEAFF,TGTGCCAGTAGTATGTATCCCCCTCGCGAGAACACTGAAGCTTTCTTT
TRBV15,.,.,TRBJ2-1,CATSTREMQFF,TGTGCCACCAGCACACGGGAGATGCAGTTCTTC
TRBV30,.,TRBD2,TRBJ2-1,CAWSALAGDAGATSYNEQFF,TGTGCCTGGAGTGCACTTGCGGGGGACGCGGGAGCGACATCCTACAATGAGCAGTTCTTC
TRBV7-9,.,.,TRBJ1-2,CASSLDRLYGYTF,TGTGCCAGCAGCTTAGACAGGCTCTATGGCTACACCTTC
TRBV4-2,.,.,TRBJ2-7,CASSQDVGGRGEQYF,TGTGCCAGCAGCCAAGACGTGGGGGGAAGAGGGGAGCAGTACTTC
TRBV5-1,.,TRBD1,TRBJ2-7,CASSLPGQASYEQYF,TGCGCCAGCAGCTTGCCGGGACAGGCCTCCTACGAGCAGTACTTC
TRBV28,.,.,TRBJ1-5,CASIQGGDSNQPQHF,TGTGCCAGCATCCAAGGGGGGGATAGCAATCAGCCCCAGCATTTT
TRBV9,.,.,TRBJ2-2,CASSETMNTGELFF,TGTGCCAGCAGCGAGACAATGAACACCGGGGAGCTGTTTTTT
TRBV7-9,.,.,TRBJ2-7,CASSLSGRGGTYEQYF,TGTGCCAGCAGCTTATCTGGGCGGGGAGGCACCTACGAGCAGTACTTC
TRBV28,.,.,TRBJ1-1,CASSLVERNTEAFF,TGTGCCAGCAGTTTAGTCGAGAGGAACACTGAAGCTTTCTTT
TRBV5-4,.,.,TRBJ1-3,CASSPGLENTIYF,TGTGCCAGCAGCCCCGGGTTAGAAAACACCATATATTTT
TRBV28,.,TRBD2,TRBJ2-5,CASRQRGLSGETQYF,TGTGCCAGCAGGCAGAGGGGACTATCTGGGGAGACCCAGTACTTC
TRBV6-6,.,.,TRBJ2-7,CASSIGGSSYEQYF,TGTGCCAGCAGTATCGGGGGAAGCTCCTACGAGCAGTACTTC
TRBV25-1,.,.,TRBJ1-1,CASTLDSKAFF,TGTGCCAGCACTCTGGACAGTAAAGCTTTCTTT
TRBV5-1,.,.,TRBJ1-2,CASSLEGQAAYGYTF,TGCGCCAGCAGCTTGGAGGGGCAGGCAGCCTATGGCTACACCTTC
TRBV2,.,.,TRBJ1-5,CASSELDWSSNQPQHF,TGTGCCAGCAGTGAGCTCGATTGGAGTAGCAATCAGCCCCAGCATTTT
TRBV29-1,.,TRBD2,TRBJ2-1,CSVVREVYNEQFF,TGCAGCGTTGTGCGGGAGGTCTACAATGAGCAGTTCTTC
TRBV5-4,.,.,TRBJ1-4,CASSRTASEKLFF,TGTGCCAGCAGCCGTACAGCATCGGAAAAACTGTTTTTT
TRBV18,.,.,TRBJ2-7,CASSPGQKNEQYF,TGTGCCAGCTCACCAGGCCAGAAGAACGAGCAGTACTTC
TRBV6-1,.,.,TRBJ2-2,CASSEVARPGTFGELFF,TGTGCCAGCAGTGAAGTAGCCCGGCCAGGGACTTTCGGGGAGCTGTTTTTT
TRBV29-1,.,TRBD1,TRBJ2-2,CSARNRDRGQGGELFF,TGCAGCGCTCGAAACCGGGACAGGGGGCAAGGCGGGGAGCTGTTTTTT
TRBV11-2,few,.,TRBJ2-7,CASSLDYQGFYEQYF,TGTGCCAGCAGCTTAGATTATCAGGGATTCTACGAGCAGTACTTC
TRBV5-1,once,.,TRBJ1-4,CASSPGPNEKLFF,TGCGCCAGCAGCCCTGGGCCTAATGAAAAACTGTTTTTT
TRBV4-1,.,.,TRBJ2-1,CASSQKGDEQFF,TGCGCCAGCAGCCAAAAAGGGGATGAGCAGTTCTTC
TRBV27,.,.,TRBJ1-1,CASSLVPWQGVVAFF,TGTGCCAGCAGTTTAGTACCTTGGCAGGGTGTGGTGGCTTTCTTT
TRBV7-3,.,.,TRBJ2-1,CASGKLAPMDEQFF,TGTGCCAGCGGAAAGCTAGCTCCCATGGATGAGCAGTTCTTC
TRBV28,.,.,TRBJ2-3,CASSPRGAGTQDTQYF,TGTGCCAGCAGCCCCCGGGGAGCGGGGACACAAGATACGCAGTATTTT
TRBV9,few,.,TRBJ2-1,CASSVDLGGEQFF,TGTGCCAGCAGCGTAGATTTGGGAGGTGAGCAGTTCTTC
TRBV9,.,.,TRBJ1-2,CASSPSPSRGYTF,TGTGCCAGCAGCCCCTCACCCTCCCGGGGCTACACCTTC
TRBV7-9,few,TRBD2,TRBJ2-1,CASSKGLDRNNEQFF,TGTGCCAGCAGCAAGGGACTAGATAGGAACAATGAGCAGTTCTTC
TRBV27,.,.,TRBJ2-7,CASSLRGKLDEQYF,TGTGCCAGCAGTTTAAGGGGGAAATTAGACGAGCAGTACTTC
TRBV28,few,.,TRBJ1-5,CASSLTRGGAYSQPQHF,TGTGCCAGCAGTTTAACTCGGGGGGGCGCGTACAGTCAGCCCCAGCATTTT
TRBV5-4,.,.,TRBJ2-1,CASSFTDIHNEQFF,TGTGCCAGCAGCTTCACAGACATCCACAATGAGCAGTTCTTC
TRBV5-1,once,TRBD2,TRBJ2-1,CASSLVKAGAGNEQFF,TGCGCCAGCAGCTTGGTAAAAGCGGGAGCGGGAAATGAGCAGTTCTTC
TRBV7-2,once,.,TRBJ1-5,CASSYGTYGNQPQHF,TGTGCCAGCAGCTACGGGACATACGGCAATCAGCCCCAGCATTTT
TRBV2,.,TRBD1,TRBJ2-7,CASNSLGQGYEQYF,TGTGCCAGCAATAGCCTCGGACAGGGCTACGAGCAGTACTTC
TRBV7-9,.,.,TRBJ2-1,CASSSTGSSYNEQFF,TGTGCCAGCAGCTCAACGGGTAGCTCCTACAATGAGCAGTTCTTC